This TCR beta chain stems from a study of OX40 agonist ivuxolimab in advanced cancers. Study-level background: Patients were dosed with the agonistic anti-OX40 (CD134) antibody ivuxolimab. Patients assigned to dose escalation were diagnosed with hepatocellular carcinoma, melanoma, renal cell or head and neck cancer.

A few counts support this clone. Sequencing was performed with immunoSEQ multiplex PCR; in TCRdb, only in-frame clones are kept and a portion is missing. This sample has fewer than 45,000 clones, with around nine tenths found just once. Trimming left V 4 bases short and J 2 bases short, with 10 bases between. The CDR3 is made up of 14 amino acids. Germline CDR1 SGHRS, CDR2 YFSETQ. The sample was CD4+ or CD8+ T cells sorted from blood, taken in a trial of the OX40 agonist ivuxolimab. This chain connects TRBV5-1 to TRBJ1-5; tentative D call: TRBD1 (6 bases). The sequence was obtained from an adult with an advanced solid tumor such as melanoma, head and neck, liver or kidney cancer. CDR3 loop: CASSPSGGNQPQHF. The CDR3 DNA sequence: TGCGCCAGCAGCCCGTCAGGGGGCAATCAGCCCCAGCATTTT.